Sequencing of this TCR beta chain was carried out in a study of shared clonotypes between healthy human individuals. The germline V gene encodes CDR1 MNHEY and CDR2 SVGAGI. The length of the CDR3 is 15 residues. Unmatched junction bases numbered 7, after V lost 0 bases and J lost 13 bases. Some clones are missing from TCRdb's copy, which holds only in-frame ones; the method was immunoSEQ multiplex PCR. The sample yields 2 million to 3 million clones, over 85% seen once. The receptor was derived from a man between 18 and 29 years old in good health. Some clones in this sample may be carry-over from other donors' samples. The sample comprised naive CD4+ T cells from PBMCs. As for subset: CD45RA+ positively selected. The chain uses TRBV6-5 and TRBJ1-6, with 9 bases lining up with TRBD1. The CDR3 bases are TGTGCCAGCAGTTACTCGTGGGGGACAGGGCTCCCCCTCCACTTT. Translating it yields CASSYSWGTGLPLHF.